These 25 T cell receptor beta chains were all obtained from the same sample, sequenced in a study of blood T cell repertoires in COVID-19. Produced via immunoSEQ multiplex PCR; TCRdb's table is partial and in-frame only. The sample carries 200,000 or so clones, 79% recorded once. The source material was peripheral blood. The receptors here all came from a man aged 55 to 70 with active or convalescent COVID-19.

The J gene is TRBJ2-4, the V gene TRBV5-1; no clear D gene. Germline V gives CDR1 SGHRS, CDR2 YFSETQ. The CDR3 sequence is 15 residues long. The V and J ends lost 4 bases and 6 bases respectively, with 17 bases between them. CDR3 coding DNA: TGCGCCAGCAGCCCCCCCGGTCTAGATGGAAACATTCAGTACTTC. Translation gives CASSPPGLDGNIQYF.

This chain uses TRBV12-5 with TRBJ2-3; unclear D gene. From germline, CDR1 is LGHNT and CDR2 FRNRAP. Trimming stripped 1 base from V and 7 bases from J, with 6 bases between. This CDR3 is built from 12 residues. CDR3 loop: CASGLGAYTQYF. For the CDR3, the DNA is TGTGCTAGTGGTTTGGGGGCTTATACGCAGTATTTT.

V gene TRBV10-3 combines with J gene TRBJ2-7, with TRBD2 matching over 8 bases. Germline CDR1 ENHRY, CDR2 SYGVKD. The CDR3 has 13 residues. V lost 6 bases to trimming and J lost 7 bases; unmatched junction nucleotides: 8. This CDR3 is CAISRDGRGEQYF. The DNA of the CDR3 is TGTGCCATCAGCAGGGACGGGAGGGGGGAGCAGTACTTC.

V is TRBV7-2 and J is TRBJ1-5; 8 bases map to TRBD1. In germline, CDR1 is SGHTA, CDR2 FQGNSA. Unmatched junction bases numbered 6, after V lost 1 base and J lost 7 bases. This CDR3 comprises 15 residues. The DNA of the CDR3 is TGTGCCAGCAGCTTAGGACAGGGGATGTACCAGCCCCAGCATTTT. This translates into CASSLGQGMYQPQHF.

The J gene is TRBJ2-7, the V gene TRBV5-4, with D hard to call. The length of the CDR3 is 13 residues. V was shortened by 1 base and J by 6 bases, with 11 bases between the two germline ends. Looked up from germline, CDR1 is SGHNT and CDR2 is YYREEE (reference sequence). The CDR3 DNA is TGTGCCAGCAGCTTGTACCGAGGCGGCGAGCAGTACTTC. This translates into CASSLYRGGEQYF.

This chain joins TRBV13 and TRBJ2-5; the match to TRBD2 covers 12 bases. V trimming: 5 bases; J trimming: 4 bases; junction bases outside the gene matches: 5. In germline, CDR1 is PRHDT, CDR2 FYEKMQ (reference sequence). The CDR3 is 15 amino acids. The CDR3 sequence: CASSPTGLAGETQYF. The CDR3 DNA sequence: TGTGCCAGCAGCCCAACGGGACTAGCGGGAGAGACCCAGTACTTC.

The chain uses TRBV11-2 and TRBJ2-3; 7 nucleotides line up with TRBD2. Germline V gives CDR1 SGHAT, CDR2 FQNNGV. Trimming took 2 bases from V and 2 from J; bases not matched to a gene: 4. The CDR3 covers 15 residues. Here the CDR3 DNA reads TGTGCCAGCAGCTTATCCGGGGGGTTCACAGATACGCAGTATTTT. Its translation: CASSLSGGFTDTQYF.

CDR3 sequence (DNA): TGCGCCAGCAGTGTCACTAGCGGGAGAAGAGAGACCCAGTACTTC. It codes for CASSVTSGRRETQYF. V and J are TRBV10-2 and TRBJ2-5; 11 positions agree with TRBD2. The CDR3 spans 15 residues. V shed 4 bases and J 4 bases; nucleotides not matched to a gene: 5. Germline values: CDR1 WSHSY, CDR2 SAAADI.

V is TRBV24-1 and J is TRBJ2-1; D gene ambiguous. This CDR3 is 12 amino acids long. Germline V gene sequence: CDR1 KGHDR, CDR2 SFDVKD. The V gene lost 6 bases and the J gene lost 7 bases, with 9 bases spanning the gap. CDR3 in DNA: TGTGCCACCAGTACATTCGGGAATGAGCAGTTCTTC. Encoded protein: CATSTFGNEQFF.

The rearrangement uses TRBV10-3 and TRBJ2-7, with 7 positions matching TRBD2. CDR3 size: 12 residues. Germline V lookup: CDR1 ENHRY, CDR2 SYGVKD. V shed 7 bases, J shed 3 bases, and the junction held 3 bases outside the gene matches. CDR3 sequence reads: CAIKGDYYEQYF. The CDR3 nucleotides read TGTGCCATCAAAGGGGACTACTACGAGCAGTACTTC.

This rearrangement joins TRBV5-1 to TRBJ2-3; D may be TRBD2 (6 bases). This CDR3 has 15 amino acids. Germline CDR1 and CDR2: SGHRS and YFSETQ. Trimming cost V 0 bases and J 1 base, with 9 bases left between them. This CDR3 is CASSLGGMGTDTQYF. The CDR3 nucleotides read TGCGCCAGCAGCTTGGGCGGGATGGGCACAGATACGCAGTATTTT.

This clone was counted once. This chain connects TRBV7-9 to TRBJ2-2; 8 bases align to TRBD2. The V gene's germline CDR1 is SEHNR and CDR2 FQNEAQ (reference sequence). This CDR3 region has 16 residues. With V trimmed by 1 base and J by 4 bases, 5 bases remained unmatched. CDR3 in DNA: TGTGCCAGCAGCTTAGGGCTAGCGGGCGCCACCGGGGAGCTGTTTTTT. It is translated as CASSLGLAGATGELFF.

The chain links TRBV12-3 or TRBV12-4 to TRBJ2-7; D gene uncertain. This CDR3 comprises 12 residues. V was trimmed by 2 bases and J by 3 bases, leaving 5 bases between them. The DNA of the CDR3 is TGTGCCAGCAGTTTATCATTCTACGAGCAGTACTTC. It translates to CASSLSFYEQYF.

V gene TRBV12-3 or TRBV12-4 combines with J gene TRBJ2-1; D is undetermined. The CDR3 sequence is 12 residues long. Deletions cut 6 bases from V and 7 bases from J, with 10 bases between. The CDR3 DNA sequence: TGTGCCAGCAGCTTCATGGAGAATGAGCAGTTCTTC. Translating gives CASSFMENEQFF.

The V and J genes are TRBV9 and TRBJ2-5; possibly TRBD1 for D (6 bases). Per germline, CDR1 SGDLS and CDR2 YYNGEE. The CDR3 is made up of 15 amino acids. V lost 4 bases and J 9 bases, leaving 22 bases between the germline ends. The CDR3 sequence is CASSPLYDRPESQYF. CDR3 nucleotide sequence: TGTGCCAGCAGCCCACTATACGACAGGCCGGAGTCCCAGTACTTC.

The V gene is TRBV30, the J gene TRBJ1-1; D is ambiguous. Per the germline V gene, CDR1 is GTSNPN and CDR2 is SVGIG (reference sequence). V was clipped by 4 bases and J by 4 bases, with 13 bases between them. This CDR3 has 13 residues. This CDR3 reads CAWITEWSTEAFF. CDR3 bases: TGTGCCTGGATAACGGAATGGAGCACTGAAGCTTTCTTT.

The chain uses TRBV28 and TRBJ1-2; unclear D gene. The CDR3 extends over 16 amino acids. Germline V gene lookup returns CDR1 MDHEN and CDR2 SYDVKM. V lost 4 bases, J lost 7 bases, and 22 bases lay in between. CDR3 protein: CASSSGGRTLGGGYTF. Written as DNA, the CDR3 is TGTGCCAGCAGTTCGGGTGGGAGGACCCTGGGAGGTGGCTACACCTTC.

This clone was counted once. J is TRBJ2-1 and V is TRBV5-4; the match to TRBD1 covers 10 bases. There are 14 residues in the CDR3. The V and J ends lost 4 bases and 7 bases, in that order; junction bases with no gene match: 5. Looked up from germline, CDR1 is SGHNT and CDR2 is YYREEE (reference sequence). The CDR3 loop is CASSVRDRGNEQFF. In nucleotides, the CDR3 is TGTGCCAGCAGCGTCCGGGACAGGGGAAATGAGCAGTTCTTC.

This clone came up once. The chain joins TRBV7-2 to TRBJ1-2; D unresolved. Trimming cost V 3 bases and J 1 base, with 12 bases left between them. The length of the CDR3 is 15 residues. Germline lookup yields CDR1 SGHTA and CDR2 FQGNSA. CDR3 protein: CASSLGGGGNYGYTF. CDR3 coding DNA: TGTGCCAGCAGCTTGGGCGGAGGAGGTAACTATGGCTACACCTTC.

J is TRBJ2-3 and V is TRBV24-1; possible D gene TRBD2, 6 bases. V was shortened by 3 bases and J by 2 bases, with 11 bases between the two germline ends. There are 15 residues in the CDR3. CDR1 and CDR2 from the germline V gene are KGHDR and SFDVKD. The CDR3 DNA sequence: TGTGCCACCAGTGATCCTCGGGAGCCCACAGATACGCAGTATTTT. The encoded protein is CATSDPREPTDTQYF.

V usage is TRBV19 and J usage is TRBJ2-7; the D gene is possibly TRBD2 (5 bases). Trimming took 10 bases from V and 5 from J, leaving 18 bases between them. The CDR3 runs to 13 residues. Germline loops: CDR1 LNHDA, CDR2 SQIVND (reference sequence). For the CDR3, the DNA is TGTGCCACCCCACTAAGTGGGAGAAACGAGCAGTACTTC. This sequence encodes CATPLSGRNEQYF.

This chain uses TRBV27 with TRBJ2-1; 11 bases are shared with TRBD2. Germline trimming cut 0 bases from V and 10 bases from J; bases unmatched to any gene: 5. Germline V CDR1 and CDR2: MNHEY, SMNVEV (reference sequence). The CDR3 covers 15 residues. In nucleotides, the CDR3 is TGTGCCAGCAGTTTATCACTAGCGGGAGTGGGCGAGCAGTTCTTC. Translation: CASSLSLAGVGEQFF.

The rearrangement joins TRBV5-6 to TRBJ2-7, with no clear D. The CDR3 is 14 residues long. Germline CDR1 is SGHDT and CDR2 is YYEEEE. The V end lost 4 bases, the J end lost 0 bases, and 11 bases lay between the germline ends. CDR3 nucleotide sequence: TGTGCCAGCAGCCAAGACTTAAGCTCCTACGAGCAGTACTTC. Translation gives CASSQDLSSYEQYF.

The chain employs TRBV5-4 and TRBJ2-5; TRBD2 aligns across 7 bases. This CDR3 region has 15 residues. Germline values: CDR1 SGHNT, CDR2 YYREEE (reference sequence). Trimming removed 2 bases from V and 5 bases from J; junction bases left unmatched: 9. For the CDR3, the DNA is TGTGCCAGCAGCTTCTCAGCGGGATTGGGGGAGACCCAGTACTTC. Translation: CASSFSAGLGETQYF.

V usage is TRBV7-2 and J usage is TRBJ1-5, with a possible D match to TRBD1 (6 bases). Germline CDR1 reads SGHTA; CDR2 reads FQGNSA. This CDR3 comprises 16 residues. The V end was cut by 1 base, the J end by 2 bases, with 12 bases between. Here the CDR3 reads CASSLEQGRGNQPQHF. CDR3 nucleotides: TGTGCCAGCAGCTTAGAACAGGGCCGAGGCAATCAGCCCCAGCATTTT.